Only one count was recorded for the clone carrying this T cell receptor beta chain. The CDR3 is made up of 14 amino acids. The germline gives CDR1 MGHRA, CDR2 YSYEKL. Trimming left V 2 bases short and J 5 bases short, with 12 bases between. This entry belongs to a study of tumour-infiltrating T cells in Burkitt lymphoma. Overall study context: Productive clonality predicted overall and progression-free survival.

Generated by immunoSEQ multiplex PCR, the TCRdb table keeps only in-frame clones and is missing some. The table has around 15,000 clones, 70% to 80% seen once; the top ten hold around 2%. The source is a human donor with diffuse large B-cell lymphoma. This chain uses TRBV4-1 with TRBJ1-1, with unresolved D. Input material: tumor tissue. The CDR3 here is CASSQQIRDTEAFF. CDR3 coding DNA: TGCGCCAGCAGCCAACAAATTAGGGATACTGAAGCTTTCTTT.